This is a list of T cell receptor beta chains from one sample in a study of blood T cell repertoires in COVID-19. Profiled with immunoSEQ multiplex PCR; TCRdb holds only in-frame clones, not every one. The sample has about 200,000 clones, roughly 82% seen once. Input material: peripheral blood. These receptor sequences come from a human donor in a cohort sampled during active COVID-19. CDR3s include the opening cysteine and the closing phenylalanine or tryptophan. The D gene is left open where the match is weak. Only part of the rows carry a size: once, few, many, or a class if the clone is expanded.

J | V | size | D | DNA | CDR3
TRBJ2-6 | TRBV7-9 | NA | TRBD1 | TGTGCCAGCAGCCAGCGGGACAGGGGGCTATCTGGGGCCAACGTCCTGACTTTC | CASSQRDRGLSGANVLTF
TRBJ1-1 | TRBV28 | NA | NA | TGTGCCAGCAGTTCTAACCTCGAGGGAGAGAGAGCTTTCTTT | CASSSNLEGERAFF
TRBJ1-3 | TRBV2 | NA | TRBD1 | TGTGCCAGCCGGACAGGGCCCGGAAACACCATATATTTT | CASRTGPGNTIYF
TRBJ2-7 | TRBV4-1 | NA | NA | TGCGCCAGCAGCGGGAGCTACGAGCAGTACTTC | CASSGSYEQYF
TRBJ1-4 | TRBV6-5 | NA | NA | TGTGCCAGCAGTTACTCGGACAGTCGGAGGGAAAAACTGTTTTTT | CASSYSDSRREKLFF
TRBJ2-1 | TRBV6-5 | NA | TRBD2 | TGTGCCAGCAGTTCCCATACTAGCGGGAGATCGGGTGAGCAGTTCTTC | CASSSHTSGRSGEQFF
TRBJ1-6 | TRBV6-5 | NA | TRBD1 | TGTGCCAGCAGTTCCACGGACAGGGGAGGTTCACCCCTCCACTTT | CASSSTDRGGSPLHF
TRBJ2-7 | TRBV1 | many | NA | TGCACCAGCCGGGAAACAGGGGTAGTCTACGAGCAGTACTTC | CTSRETGVVYEQYF
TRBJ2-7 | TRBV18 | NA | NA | TGTGCCAGCTCACCGATGACTACCTCCTACGAGCAGTACTTC | CASSPMTTSYEQYF
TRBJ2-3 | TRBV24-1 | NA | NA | TGTGCCACCAGTGATGCGACAGGACGCACAGATACGCAGTATTTT | CATSDATGRTDTQYF
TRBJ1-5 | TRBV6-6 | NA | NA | TGTGCCAGCAGCCTAGGGAGGGGAAATAGCAATCAGCCCCAGCATTTT | CASSLGRGNSNQPQHF
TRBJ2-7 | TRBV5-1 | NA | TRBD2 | TGCGCCAGCAGCTCACTAGCGGGACCCTACGAGCAGTACTTC | CASSSLAGPYEQYF
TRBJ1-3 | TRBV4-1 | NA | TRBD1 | TGCGCCAGCAGCCAACTATTAACAGGGGACTCTGGAAACACCATATATTTT | CASSQLLTGDSGNTIYF
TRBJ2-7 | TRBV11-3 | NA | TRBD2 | TGTGCCAGCAGCTTAGACCTCGGGACTAGCGGGAGAGGGAGTTCCTACGAGCAGTACTTC | CASSLDLGTSGRGSSYEQYF
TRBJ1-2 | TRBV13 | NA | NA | TGTGCCAGCAGCTTACAGGGTCTCAACTATGGCTACACCTTC | CASSLQGLNYGYTF
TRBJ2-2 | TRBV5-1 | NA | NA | TGCGCCAGCAGCTTGGCCGGGTCAACCACCGGGGAGCTGTTTTTT | CASSLAGSTTGELFF
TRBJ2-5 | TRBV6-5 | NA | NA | TGTGCCAGCAGTTACCGGGGGACCTATCAAGAGACCCAGTACTTC | CASSYRGTYQETQYF
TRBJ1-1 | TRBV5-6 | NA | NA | TGTGCCAGCAGCCACTTAGCAGGGACATCTGAAGCTTTCTTT | CASSHLAGTSEAFF
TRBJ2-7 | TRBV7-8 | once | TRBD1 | TGTGCCAGCAGCCTAAGGGGGACAGCGGCATCCTACGAGCAGTACTTC | CASSLRGTAASYEQYF
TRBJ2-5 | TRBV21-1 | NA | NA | TGTGCCAGCAGCAAAGATGAGCACGACCAAGAGACCCAGTACTTC | CASSKDEHDQETQYF
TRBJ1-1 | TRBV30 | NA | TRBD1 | TGTGCCTGGAGTGTAAGGGGACAGGGTGAAGCTTTCTTT | CAWSVRGQGEAFF
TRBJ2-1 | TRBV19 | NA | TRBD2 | TGTGCCAGTAGTCCCGTAGAGCGGGAATACCATGAGCAGTTCTTC | CASSPVEREYHEQFF
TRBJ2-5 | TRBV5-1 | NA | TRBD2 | TGCGCCAGCAGCTTGGAAGCTAGCGGGAGGAGGGAGACCCAGTACTTC | CASSLEASGRRETQYF
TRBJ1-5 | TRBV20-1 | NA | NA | TGCAGTGCTAGTAAGAGTAGCAATCAGCCCCAGCATTTT | CSASKSSNQPQHF
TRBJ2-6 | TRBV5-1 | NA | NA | TGCGCCAGCAGCAGACCACAGGGCTCTGGGGCCAACGTCCTGACTTTC | CASSRPQGSGANVLTF
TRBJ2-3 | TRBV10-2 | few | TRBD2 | TGCGCCAGCAGTGATGTTCTAGCGGTCAGCACAGATACGCAGTATTTT | CASSDVLAVSTDTQYF
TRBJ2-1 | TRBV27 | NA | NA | TGTGCCAGCAGTTTAATCCCCGACAATGAGCAGTTCTTC | CASSLIPDNEQFF
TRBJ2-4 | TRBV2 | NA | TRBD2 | TGTGCCAGCAGTCGGACTAGCGGCGAAAACATTCAGTACTTC | CASSRTSGENIQYF
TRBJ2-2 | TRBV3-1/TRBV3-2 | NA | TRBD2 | TGTGCCAGCAGCCACTCTAGCGGGAGAATCGATACCGGGGAGCTGTTTTTT | CASSHSSGRIDTGELFF
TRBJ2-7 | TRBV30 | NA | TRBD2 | TGTGCCTGGACCGGGGGACTAGCGGGAGGGCGCGAGCAGTACTTC | CAWTGGLAGGREQYF